This entry lists 27 T cell receptor beta chains sequenced from one sample in a study of cytomegalovirus exposure and HLA in healthy donors. It was with 60 Vbeta and 13 Jbeta primers that the PCR ran. The data were produced by immunoSEQ multiplex PCR, yet TCRdb's version contains in-frame clones alone and is incomplete. The table records 75,000 to 95,000 clones, about two thirds of them present only once. Material for sequencing was PBMCs. Source of these receptors: a man aged 50-60 years in good health and CMV-seronegative.

This chain links TRBV28 with TRBJ2-3, with 11 nucleotides matching TRBD2. The germline CDR1 and CDR2 sequences are MDHEN and SYDVKM. The V gene end was trimmed by 8 bases and the J gene end by 8 bases; junction bases not matched to a gene: 9. The CDR3 consists of 14 residues. This chain's CDR3 is CASLAGGFSGTQYF. As DNA, the CDR3 is TGTGCCAGCCTAGCGGGGGGCTTTAGTGGTACGCAGTATTTT. The variable domain in full, completed from reference TRBV28 and TRBJ2-3, reads DVKVTQSSRYLVKRTGEKVFLECVQDMDHENMFWYRQDPGLGLRLIYFSYDVKMKEKGDIPEGYSVSREKKERFSLILESASTNQTSMYLCASLAGGFSGTQYFGPGTRLTVL.

The chain combines TRBV18 with TRBJ2-2, with 10 bases matching TRBD2. J was trimmed by 4 bases and V by 1 base; bases with no gene match: 6. This CDR3 comprises 17 residues. Germline V gives CDR1 KGHSH, CDR2 LQKENI. CDR3 amino acids: CASSPRASGRTTGELFF. The DNA for the CDR3 is TGTGCCAGCTCACCACGGGCTAGCGGGAGAACCACCGGGGAGCTGTTTTTT.

The rearrangement uses TRBV30 and TRBJ1-2; 7 positions match TRBD1. This CDR3 spans 13 amino acids. V dropped 2 bases and J dropped 8; count of bases not matched to a gene: 8. CDR1 is GTSNPN and CDR2 is SVGIG in the germline V gene (reference sequence). CDR3 protein: CAWSTKGGLGYTF. Here the CDR3 DNA reads TGTGCCTGGAGTACGAAAGGGGGCTTGGGCTACACCTTC.

The chain recombines TRBV7-9 with TRBJ2-2, with a tentative D call TRBD2 (6 bases). In germline, CDR1 is SEHNR, CDR2 FQNEAQ (reference sequence). The germline V and J ends were trimmed by 8 bases and 6 bases, with 22 bases remaining between them. There are 16 residues in the CDR3. The CDR3 is CASSELAPVNAGELFF. The CDR3 DNA reads TGTGCCAGCTCCGAACTAGCTCCGGTTAACGCCGGGGAGCTGTTTTTT.

This clone was counted only a few times. The chain is built from TRBV11-3 and TRBJ1-2; D not certain. V was trimmed by 2 bases and J by 8 bases, leaving 12 bases between them. This CDR3 spans 13 amino acids. Germline V gene lookup returns CDR1 SGHNT and CDR2 YENEEA. This CDR3 is CASSLNSAGGYTF. The CDR3 DNA is TGTGCCAGCAGCTTAAATAGTGCAGGCGGCTACACCTTC.

This clone has only one observation. The chain is built from TRBV6-1 and TRBJ1-2; D is possibly TRBD1 (5 bases). CDR3 size: 14 residues. Germline V CDR1 and CDR2: MNHNS, SASEGT. V lost 2 bases to trimming and J lost 5 bases, with 12 bases between them. In nucleotides, the CDR3 is TGTGCCAGCAGTGAATGGGGGGTACGGTATGGCTACACCTTC. Protein: CASSEWGVRYGYTF.

In its sample, this clone was seen once. The chain combines TRBV2 with TRBJ1-5, with D perhaps matching TRBD1 (5 bases). V lost 6 bases, J lost 8 bases, and 14 bases lay in between. Germline V lookup: CDR1 SNHLY, CDR2 FYNNEI. The CDR3 is made up of 13 amino acids. The CDR3 loop is CASSRQIGEPQHF. In nucleotides, the CDR3 is TGTGCCAGCAGCCGACAGATAGGGGAGCCCCAGCATTTT.

The V call is TRBV30, the J call TRBJ2-7; 8 bases align to TRBD1. After removal of 3 bases from V and 0 bases from J, the junction contained 7 bases not matched to a gene. Germline loops: CDR1 GTSNPN, CDR2 SVGIG (reference sequence). There are 15 residues in the CDR3. The CDR3 sequence is CAWSDGQGFSYEQYF. In nucleotides, the CDR3 is TGTGCCTGGAGCGATGGACAGGGCTTCTCCTACGAGCAGTACTTC.

This chain links TRBV6-1 with TRBJ2-7, with D uncertain. In germline, CDR1 is MNHNS, CDR2 SASEGT. CDR3 length: 13 amino acids. V shed 8 bases and J shed 2 bases, with 13 bases lying between them. The CDR3 DNA follows: TGTGCCAGCGGAGACGGCCCAGCCTACGAGCAGTACTTC. It is translated as CASGDGPAYEQYF.

The chain recombines TRBV4-2 with TRBJ2-1; 12 positions agree with TRBD2. The germline V gene has CDR1 LGHNA and CDR2 YNFKEQ. The CDR3 spans 15 residues. The V gene end was trimmed by 1 base and the J gene end by 8 bases; junction bases not matched to a gene: 3. DNA for the CDR3: TGTGCCAGCAGCCAAGCACTAGCGGGAGGCGATGAGCAGTTCTTC. This codes for CASSQALAGGDEQFF.

The chain joins TRBV11-1 to TRBJ2-5; 8 nucleotides align to TRBD2. V dropped 3 bases and J dropped 2; count of bases not matched to a gene: 5. Germline assignment: CDR1 SGHAT and CDR2 FQDESV (reference sequence). The CDR3 contains 15 residues. The CDR3 nucleotides read TGTGCCAGCAGCTTCCGTCCTAGCGGGCAAGAGACCCAGTACTTC. Amino acid sequence: CASSFRPSGQETQYF.

This clone showed up just once. This chain links TRBV7-3 with TRBJ2-5; D is perhaps TRBD1 (7 bases). Germline V lookup: CDR1 SGHTA, CDR2 FQGTGA. The germline V and J ends were trimmed by 4 bases and 4 bases, with 10 bases remaining between them. The CDR3 extends over 13 amino acids. The CDR3 here is CASSYQGGETQYF. For the CDR3, the DNA is TGTGCCAGCAGCTACCAGGGGGGAGAGACCCAGTACTTC.

Of note for this clone: Different DNA sequences within this sample yield the same CDR3. The chain has TRBV5-1 and TRBJ2-1; perhaps TRBD2 as D (6 bases). Germline V gives CDR1 SGHRS, CDR2 YFSETQ. This CDR3 comprises 15 residues. V was trimmed by 2 bases and J by 1 base, leaving 10 bases between them. DNA for the CDR3: TGCGCCAGCAGCTTAGAGGGAGGATCCTACAATGAGCAGTTCTTC. Translation gives CASSLEGGSYNEQFF.

This clone turned up a few times. The chain combines TRBV6-1 with TRBJ2-1; 9 bases map to TRBD2. This CDR3 is 14 amino acids long. The junction had 9 bases not matched to a gene; V was cut back by 7 bases and J by 8 bases. Germline-derived CDR1 and CDR2 are MNHNS and SASEGT. The CDR3 sequence is CASMVGGGAYEQFF. The CDR3 nucleotides are TGTGCCAGCATGGTAGGCGGGGGGGCCTATGAGCAGTTCTTC.

This clone came up once. J is TRBJ2-7 and V is TRBV6-5; 8 bases are shared with TRBD1. Germline lookup yields CDR1 MNHEY and CDR2 SVGAGI. There are 15 residues in the CDR3. Germline trimming cut 5 bases from V and 2 bases from J; bases unmatched to any gene: 8. The DNA for the CDR3 is TGTGCCAGCAGTCGAACAGGGGGATTTGCCTACGAGCAGTACGTC. Protein: CASSRTGGFAYEQYV.

The gene calls are TRBV19 and TRBJ1-2; D gene unclear. Germline V gene data show CDR1 as LNHDA and CDR2 as SQIVND (reference sequence). The CDR3 is 13 amino acids. V was trimmed by 5 bases and J by 4 bases, leaving 11 bases between them. In DNA form, the CDR3 reads TGTGCCAGTAGTTGGCCAGCGGGCTATGGCTACACCTTC. Its translation is CASSWPAGYGYTF.

The CDR3 DNA reads as TGTGCCAAAATAGCGGGGAGCTCCTATAATTCACCCCTCCACTTT. Protein: CAKIAGSSYNSPLHF. V and J are TRBV11-3 and TRBJ1-6; D remains ambiguous. Trimming left V 10 bases short and J 0 bases short, with 13 bases between. In germline, CDR1 is SGHNT, CDR2 YENEEA. The CDR3 contains 15 residues.

This rearrangement joins TRBV4-3 to TRBJ1-4; D is possibly TRBD1 (5 bases). Trimming removed 0 bases from V and 6 bases from J, with 17 bases in between. CDR1 is LGHNA, CDR2 YSLEER, per germline. The CDR3 has 17 amino acids. The CDR3 DNA sequence: TGCGCCAGCAGCCAAGATATCGGTCCAGGGCTCGATGAAAAACTGTTTTTT. It specifies CASSQDIGPGLDEKLFF.

This clone appeared a few times. The chain links TRBV4-2 to TRBJ1-1; tentatively, D is TRBD1 (6 bases). The germline V gene encodes CDR1 LGHNA and CDR2 YNFKEQ. The CDR3 has 14 amino acids. Between the trimmed V and J ends, which lost 3 bases and 1 base, there was a span of 9 bases. The CDR3 protein is CASSHLDRNTEAFF. Written as DNA, the CDR3 is TGTGCCAGCAGCCACTTGGACAGGAACACTGAAGCTTTCTTT.

The chain is built from TRBV5-8 and TRBJ2-3, with 9 bases that match TRBD1. The CDR3 runs to 15 residues. The trim removed 4 bases at V and 4 bases at J, leaving 7 bases unmatched. CDR1 SGHTS and CDR2 YDEGEE come from the germline V gene. The CDR3 loop reads CASSNGQGTADTQYF. CDR3 nucleotides: TGTGCCAGCAGCAACGGACAGGGGACGGCAGATACGCAGTATTTT.

V gene TRBV28 combines with J gene TRBJ1-3, with D uncertain. V lost 2 bases and J lost 0, with 8 bases in between. The CDR3 runs 15 residues. Per the germline V gene, CDR1 is MDHEN and CDR2 is SYDVKM. The CDR3 DNA sequence: TGTGCCAGCAGTTTACCGGTCCCCTCTGGAAACACCATATATTTT. Translated: CASSLPVPSGNTIYF. The whole variable domain, remainder taken from reference TRBV28 and TRBJ1-3, is DVKVTQSSRYLVKRTGEKVFLECVQDMDHENMFWYRQDPGLGLRLIYFSYDVKMKEKGDIPEGYSVSREKKERFSLILESASTNQTSMYLCASSLPVPSGNTIYFGEGSWLTVV.

V gene TRBV27 combines with J gene TRBJ2-5, with 8 positions matching TRBD2. The V and J ends lost 3 bases and 5 bases, in that order; junction bases with no gene match: 8. The V gene's germline CDR1 is MNHEY and CDR2 SMNVEV (reference sequence). The CDR3 is made up of 15 amino acids. CDR3 in DNA: TGTGCCAGCAGTTTCGGCGGGGGGCGAGGGGAGACCCAGTACTTC. Amino acids: CASSFGGGRGETQYF.

V and J are TRBV5-1 and TRBJ1-5; no clear D. Germline CDR1 SGHRS, CDR2 YFSETQ. There are 15 residues in the CDR3. With 0 bases removed from V and 1 base from J, the gap between germline ends came to 8 bases. CDR3 in amino acids: CASSLGGYSNQPQHF. The CDR3 region has the DNA TGCGCCAGCAGCTTGGGAGGGTACAGCAATCAGCCCCAGCATTTT. Full variable domain (outside the CDR3, taken from reference TRBV5-1 and TRBJ1-5): KAGVTQTPRYLIKTRGQQVTLSCSPISGHRSVSWYQQTPGQGLQFLFEYFSETQRNKGNFPGRFSGRQFSNSRSEMNVSTLELGDSALYLCASSLGGYSNQPQHFGDGTRLSIL.

This clone appeared a few times. This sequence joins TRBV5-6 and TRBJ1-6; perhaps TRBD1 as D (5 bases). The CDR3 is 14 residues long. Trimming took 5 bases from V and 8 from J, leaving 14 bases between them. Germline lookup yields CDR1 SGHDT and CDR2 YYEEEE. The CDR3 protein is CASRLRGIDSPLHF. CDR3 nucleotides: TGTGCCAGCAGGTTAAGGGGAATTGATTCACCCCTCCACTTT.

The chain has TRBV6-5 and TRBJ1-4, with TRBD1 matching 8 bases. Germline CDR1 and CDR2: MNHEY and SVGAGI. V lost 0 bases to trimming and J lost 7 bases; unmatched junction nucleotides: 7. This CDR3 is 16 amino acids long. CDR3 DNA: TGTGCCAGCAGTTACTCGACAGGGGAGGTCAGTGAAAAACTGTTTTTT. It yields the protein CASSYSTGEVSEKLFF.

This clone came up a few times. V is TRBV10-3 and J is TRBJ1-5; 10 bases agree with TRBD1. Germline V gene data show CDR1 as ENHRY and CDR2 as SYGVKD. The CDR3 sequence is 15 residues long. Losses at the gene ends were 6 bases for V and 6 bases for J; bases not matched to a gene: 8. CDR3 in DNA: TGTGCCATCAGCCCTGGGACAGGGGCTGGTCAGCCCCAGCATTTT. Its translation: CAISPGTGAGQPQHF.

A few counts support this clone. The V call is TRBV28, the J call TRBJ1-2; 8 bases fit TRBD1. CDR1 and CDR2 (germline): MDHEN, SYDVKM. The trim removed 3 bases at V and 0 bases at J, leaving 24 bases unmatched. The CDR3 covers 22 residues. This CDR3 reads CASSFLSNRGEAGDKANYGYTF. The CDR3 DNA sequence: TGTGCCAGCAGTTTTTTATCGAACAGGGGGGAAGCAGGAGATAAAGCTAACTATGGCTACACCTTC.